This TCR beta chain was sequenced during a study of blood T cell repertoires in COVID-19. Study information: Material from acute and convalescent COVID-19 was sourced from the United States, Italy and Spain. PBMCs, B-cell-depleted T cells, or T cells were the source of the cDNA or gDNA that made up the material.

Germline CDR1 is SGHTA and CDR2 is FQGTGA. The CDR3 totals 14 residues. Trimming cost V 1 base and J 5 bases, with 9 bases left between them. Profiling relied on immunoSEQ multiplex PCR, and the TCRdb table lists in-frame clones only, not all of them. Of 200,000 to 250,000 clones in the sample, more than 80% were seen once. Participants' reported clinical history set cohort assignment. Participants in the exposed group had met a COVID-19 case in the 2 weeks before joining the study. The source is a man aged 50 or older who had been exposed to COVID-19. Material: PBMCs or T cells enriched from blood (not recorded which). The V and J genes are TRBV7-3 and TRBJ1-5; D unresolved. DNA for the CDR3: TGTGCCAGCAGCTTAAGTGCCGGTGATCAGCCCCAGCATTTT. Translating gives CASSLSAGDQPQHF.